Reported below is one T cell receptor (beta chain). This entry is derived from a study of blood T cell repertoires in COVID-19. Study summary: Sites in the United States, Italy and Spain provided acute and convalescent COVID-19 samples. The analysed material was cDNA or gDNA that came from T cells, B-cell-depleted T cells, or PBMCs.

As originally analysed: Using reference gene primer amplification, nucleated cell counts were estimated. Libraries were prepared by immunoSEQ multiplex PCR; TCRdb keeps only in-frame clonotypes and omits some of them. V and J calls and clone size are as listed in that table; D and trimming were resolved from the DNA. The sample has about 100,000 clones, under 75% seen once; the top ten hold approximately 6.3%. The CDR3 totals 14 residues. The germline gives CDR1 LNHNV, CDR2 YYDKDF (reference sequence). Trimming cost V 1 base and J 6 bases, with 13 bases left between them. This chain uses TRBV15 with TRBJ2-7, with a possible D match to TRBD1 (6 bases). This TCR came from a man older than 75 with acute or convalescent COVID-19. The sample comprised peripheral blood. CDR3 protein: CATSRVAGESEQYF. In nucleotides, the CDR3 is TGTGCCACCAGCAGAGTTGCAGGGGAGAGCGAGCAGTACTTC.